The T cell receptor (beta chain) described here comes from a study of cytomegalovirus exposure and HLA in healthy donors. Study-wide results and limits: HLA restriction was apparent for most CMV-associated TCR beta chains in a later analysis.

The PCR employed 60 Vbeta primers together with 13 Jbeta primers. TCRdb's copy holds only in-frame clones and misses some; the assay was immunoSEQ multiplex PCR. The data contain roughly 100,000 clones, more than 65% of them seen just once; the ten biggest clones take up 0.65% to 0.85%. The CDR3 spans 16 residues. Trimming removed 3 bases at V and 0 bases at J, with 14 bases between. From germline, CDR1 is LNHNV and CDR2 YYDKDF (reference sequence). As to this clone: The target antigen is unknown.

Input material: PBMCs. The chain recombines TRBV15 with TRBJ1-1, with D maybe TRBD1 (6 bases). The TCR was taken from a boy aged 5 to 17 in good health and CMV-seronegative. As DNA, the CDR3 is TGTGCCACCAGCAGTCTAGGGGGGGGGATGAACACTGAAGCTTTCTTT. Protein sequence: CATSSLGGGMNTEAFF.